The clone carrying this T cell receptor beta chain was seen ten or more times. Antigen specificity is unknown. Additional DNA sequences in this sample encode the identical CDR3. As every portion of the isolated RNA was reverse transcribed, the sequencing read expressed TCRB transcripts. Some 3.8 million reads, on average, came from each naive, central memory and regulatory T cell sample. Profiling relied on immunoSEQ multiplex PCR, and the TCRdb table lists in-frame clones only, not all of them. The sample yields about 190,000 clones, around 7.9% seen once. Losses at the gene ends were 6 bases for V and 6 bases for J; bases not matched to a gene: 4. The germline V gene encodes CDR1 MGHDK and CDR2 SYGVNS. The CDR3 is made up of 12 amino acids. The entry originates in a study of beta chain features in type 1 diabetes. General observations from the study: Researchers report that Type 1 diabetes patients had moderately but significantly shorter TCRB CDR3s across all four CD4+ subsets. Naive, central memory and Treg TCRB repertoires appeared more alike in patients than in healthy donors.

The receptor comes from a man in his late teens or twenties with type 1 diabetes. Input material: central memory CD4+ T cells from blood. The chain recombines TRBV25-1 with TRBJ2-5; TRBD2 aligns across 7 bases. For the CDR3, the DNA is TGTGCCAGCAGGGGGGGAGGGAAGACCCAGTACTTC. This codes for CASRGGGKTQYF.